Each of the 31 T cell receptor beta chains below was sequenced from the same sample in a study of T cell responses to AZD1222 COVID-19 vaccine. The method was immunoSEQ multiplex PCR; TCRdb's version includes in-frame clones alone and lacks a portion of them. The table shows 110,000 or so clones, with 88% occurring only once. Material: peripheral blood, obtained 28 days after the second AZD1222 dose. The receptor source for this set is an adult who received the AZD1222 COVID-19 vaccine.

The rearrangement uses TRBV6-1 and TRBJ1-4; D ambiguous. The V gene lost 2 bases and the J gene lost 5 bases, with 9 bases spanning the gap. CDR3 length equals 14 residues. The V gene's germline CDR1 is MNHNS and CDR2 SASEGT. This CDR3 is CASSERSVNEKLFF. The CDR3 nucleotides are TGTGCCAGCAGTGAACGTTCGGTGAATGAAAAACTGTTTTTT.

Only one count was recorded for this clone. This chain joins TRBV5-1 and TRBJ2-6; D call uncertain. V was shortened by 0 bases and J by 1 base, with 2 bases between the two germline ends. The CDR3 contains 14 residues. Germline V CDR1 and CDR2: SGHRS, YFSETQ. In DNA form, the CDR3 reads TGCGCCAGCAGCTTGGATTCTGGGGCCAACGTCCTGACTTTC. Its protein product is CASSLDSGANVLTF.

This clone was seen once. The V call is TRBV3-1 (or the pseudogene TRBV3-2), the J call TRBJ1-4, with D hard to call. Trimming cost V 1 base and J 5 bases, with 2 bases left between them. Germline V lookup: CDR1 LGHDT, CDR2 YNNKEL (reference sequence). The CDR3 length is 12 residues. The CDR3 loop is CASSQGNEKLFF. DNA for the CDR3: TGTGCCAGCAGCCAAGGGAATGAAAAACTGTTTTTT.

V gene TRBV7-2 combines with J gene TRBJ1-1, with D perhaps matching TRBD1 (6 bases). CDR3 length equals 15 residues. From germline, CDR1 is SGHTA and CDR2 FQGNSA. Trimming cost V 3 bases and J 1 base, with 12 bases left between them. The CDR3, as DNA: TGTGCCAGCAGCTTCCGACAGGCGGGGAACACTGAAGCTTTCTTT. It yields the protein CASSFRQAGNTEAFF.

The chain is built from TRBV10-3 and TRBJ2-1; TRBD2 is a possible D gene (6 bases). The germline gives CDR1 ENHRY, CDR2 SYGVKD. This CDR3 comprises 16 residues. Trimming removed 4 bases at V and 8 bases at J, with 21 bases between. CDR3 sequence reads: CAISGRDGTRGDEQFF. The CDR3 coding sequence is TGTGCCATCAGTGGGCGGGACGGAACTCGGGGAGATGAGCAGTTCTTC.

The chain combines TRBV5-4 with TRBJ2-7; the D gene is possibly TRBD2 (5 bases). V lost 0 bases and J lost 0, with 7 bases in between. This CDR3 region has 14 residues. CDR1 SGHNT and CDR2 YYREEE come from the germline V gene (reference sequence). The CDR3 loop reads CASSLGTPSYEQYF. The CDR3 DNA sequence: TGTGCCAGCAGCTTGGGGACTCCCTCCTACGAGCAGTACTTC. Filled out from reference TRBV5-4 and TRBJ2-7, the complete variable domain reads ETGVTQSPTHLIKTRGQQVTLRCSSQSGHNTVSWYQQALGQGPQFIFQYYREEENGRGNFPPRFSGLQFPNYSSELNVNALELDDSALYLCASSLGTPSYEQYFGPGTRLTVT.

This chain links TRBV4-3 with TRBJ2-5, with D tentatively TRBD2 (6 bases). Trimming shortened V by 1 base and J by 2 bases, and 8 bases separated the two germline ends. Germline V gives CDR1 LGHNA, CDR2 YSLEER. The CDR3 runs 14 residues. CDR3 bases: TGCGCCAGCAGCCAAGTCGCGGGGCAAGAGACCCAGTACTTC. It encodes CASSQVAGQETQYF.

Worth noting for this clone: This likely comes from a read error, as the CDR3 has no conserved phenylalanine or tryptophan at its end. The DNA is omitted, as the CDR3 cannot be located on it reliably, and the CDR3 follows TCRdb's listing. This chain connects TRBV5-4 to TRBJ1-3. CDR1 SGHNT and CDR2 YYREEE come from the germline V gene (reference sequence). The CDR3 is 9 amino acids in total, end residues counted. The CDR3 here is CASSLVRLV.

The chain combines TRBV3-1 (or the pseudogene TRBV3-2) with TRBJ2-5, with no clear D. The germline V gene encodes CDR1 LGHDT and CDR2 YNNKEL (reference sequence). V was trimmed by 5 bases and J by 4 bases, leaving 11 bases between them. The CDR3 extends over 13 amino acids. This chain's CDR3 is CASSNLVRETQYF. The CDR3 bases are TGTGCCAGCAGCAACCTAGTGAGAGAGACCCAGTACTTC.

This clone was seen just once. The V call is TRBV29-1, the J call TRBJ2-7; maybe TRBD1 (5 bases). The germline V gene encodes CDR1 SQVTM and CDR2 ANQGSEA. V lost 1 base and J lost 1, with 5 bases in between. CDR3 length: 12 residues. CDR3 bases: TGCAGCGTTGAAGGACAGTCCTACGAGCAGTACTTC. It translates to CSVEGQSYEQYF.

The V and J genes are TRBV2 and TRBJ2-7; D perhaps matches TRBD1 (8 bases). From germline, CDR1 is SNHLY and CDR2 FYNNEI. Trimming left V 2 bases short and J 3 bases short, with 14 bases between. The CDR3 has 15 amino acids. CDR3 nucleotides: TGTGCCAGCAGTGAAAGGACAGGGAGGGACTACGAGCAGTACTTC. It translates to CASSERTGRDYEQYF.

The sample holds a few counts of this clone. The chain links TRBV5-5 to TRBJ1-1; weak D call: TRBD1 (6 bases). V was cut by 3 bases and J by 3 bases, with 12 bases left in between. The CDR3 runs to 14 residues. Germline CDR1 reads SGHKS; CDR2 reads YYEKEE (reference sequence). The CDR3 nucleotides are TGTGCCAGCAGCTGGGGGCCTAGTCACACTGAAGCTTTCTTT. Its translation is CASSWGPSHTEAFF.

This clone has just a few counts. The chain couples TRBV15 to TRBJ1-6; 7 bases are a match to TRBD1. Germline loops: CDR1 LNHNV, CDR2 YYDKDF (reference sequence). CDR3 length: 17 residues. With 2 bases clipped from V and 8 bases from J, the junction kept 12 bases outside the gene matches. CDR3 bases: TGTGCCACCAGCAGATCCAAACCGGGACAGTGGGATTCACCCCTCCACTTT. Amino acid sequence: CATSRSKPGQWDSPLHF.

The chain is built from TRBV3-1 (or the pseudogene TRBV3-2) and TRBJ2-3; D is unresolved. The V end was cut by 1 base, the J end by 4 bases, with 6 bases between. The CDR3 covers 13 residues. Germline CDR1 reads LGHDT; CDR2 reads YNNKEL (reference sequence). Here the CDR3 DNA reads TGTGCCAGCAGCCAAGGTCCCCCAGATACGCAGTATTTT. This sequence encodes CASSQGPPDTQYF.

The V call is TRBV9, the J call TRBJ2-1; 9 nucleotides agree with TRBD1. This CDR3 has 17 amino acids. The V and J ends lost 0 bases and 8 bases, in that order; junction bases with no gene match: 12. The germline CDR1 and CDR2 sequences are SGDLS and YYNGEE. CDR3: CASSVARSTGGIYEQFF. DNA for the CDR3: TGTGCCAGCAGCGTAGCTCGTTCGACAGGGGGGATATATGAGCAGTTCTTC.

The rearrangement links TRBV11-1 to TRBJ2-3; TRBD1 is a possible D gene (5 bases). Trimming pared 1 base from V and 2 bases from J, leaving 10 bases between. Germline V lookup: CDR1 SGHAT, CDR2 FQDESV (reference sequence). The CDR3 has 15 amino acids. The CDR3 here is CASSLGQGTTDTQYF. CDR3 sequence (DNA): TGTGCCAGCAGCTTAGGGCAGGGAACCACAGATACGCAGTATTTT.

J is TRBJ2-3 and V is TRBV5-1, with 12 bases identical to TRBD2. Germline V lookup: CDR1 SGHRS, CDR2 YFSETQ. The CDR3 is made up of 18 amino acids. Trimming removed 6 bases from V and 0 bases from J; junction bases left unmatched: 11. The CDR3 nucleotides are TGCGCCAGCACCCTGACTAGCGGGGGCCCTTCTAGCACAGATACGCAGTATTTT. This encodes CASTLTSGGPSSTDTQYF.

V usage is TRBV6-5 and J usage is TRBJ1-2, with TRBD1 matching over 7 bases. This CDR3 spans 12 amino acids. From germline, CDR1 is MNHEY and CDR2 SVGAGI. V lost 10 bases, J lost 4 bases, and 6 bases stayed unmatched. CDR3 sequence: CATSGQIYGYTF. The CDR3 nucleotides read TGTGCCACCTCGGGACAGATCTATGGCTACACCTTC.

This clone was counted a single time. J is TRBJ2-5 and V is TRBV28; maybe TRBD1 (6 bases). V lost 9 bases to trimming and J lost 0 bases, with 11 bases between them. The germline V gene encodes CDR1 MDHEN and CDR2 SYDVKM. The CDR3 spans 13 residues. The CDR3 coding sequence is TGTGCCAGTCACGGACAGTACCAAGAGACCCAGTACTTC. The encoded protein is CASHGQYQETQYF.

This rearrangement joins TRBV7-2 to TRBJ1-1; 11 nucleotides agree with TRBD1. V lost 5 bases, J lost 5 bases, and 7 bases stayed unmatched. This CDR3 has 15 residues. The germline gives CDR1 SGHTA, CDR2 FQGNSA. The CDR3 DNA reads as TGTGCCAGCAGCCCCCCCGGGACAGGGGGTACTGAAGCTTTCTTT. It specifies CASSPPGTGGTEAFF. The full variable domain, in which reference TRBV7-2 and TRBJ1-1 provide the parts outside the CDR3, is GAGVSQSPSNKVTEKGKDVELRCDPISGHTALYWYRQSLGQGLEFLIYFQGNSAPDKSGLPSDRFSAERTGGSVSTLTIQRTQQEDSAVYLCASSPPGTGGTEAFFGQGTRLTVV.

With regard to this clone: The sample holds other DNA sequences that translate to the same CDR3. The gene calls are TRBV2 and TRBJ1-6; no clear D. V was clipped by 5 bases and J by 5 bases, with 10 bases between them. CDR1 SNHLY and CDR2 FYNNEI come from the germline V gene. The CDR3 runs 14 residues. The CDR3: CASSPGRNNSPLHF. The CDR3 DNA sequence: TGTGCCAGCAGTCCCGGACGGAATAATTCACCCCTCCACTTT. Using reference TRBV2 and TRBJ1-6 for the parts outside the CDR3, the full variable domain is EPEVTQTPSHQVTQMGQEVILRCVPISNHLYFYWYRQILGQKVEFLVSFYNNEISEKSEIFDDQFSVERPDGSNFTLKIRSTKLEDSAMYFCASSPGRNNSPLHFGNGTRLTVT.

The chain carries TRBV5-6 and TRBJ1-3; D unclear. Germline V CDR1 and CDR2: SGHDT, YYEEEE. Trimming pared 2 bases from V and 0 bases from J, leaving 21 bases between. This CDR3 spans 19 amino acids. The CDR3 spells CASSFTPMRGTTSGNTIYF. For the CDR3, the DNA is TGTGCCAGCAGCTTTACCCCGATGAGAGGCACAACCTCTGGAAACACCATATATTTT.

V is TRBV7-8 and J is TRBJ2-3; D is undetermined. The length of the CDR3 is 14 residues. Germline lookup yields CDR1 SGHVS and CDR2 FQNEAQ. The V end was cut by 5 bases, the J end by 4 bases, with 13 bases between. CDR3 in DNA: TGTGCCAGCAGCCTGAGATTCCCCGCAGATACGCAGTATTTT. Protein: CASSLRFPADTQYF.

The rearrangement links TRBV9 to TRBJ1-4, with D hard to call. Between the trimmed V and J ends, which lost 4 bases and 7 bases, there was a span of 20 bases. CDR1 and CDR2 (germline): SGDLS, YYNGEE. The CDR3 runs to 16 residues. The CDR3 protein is CASSHTVEGRFEKLFF. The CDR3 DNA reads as TGTGCCAGCAGCCACACCGTGGAAGGGCGATTTGAAAAACTGTTTTTT. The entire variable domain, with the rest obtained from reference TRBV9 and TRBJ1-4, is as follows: DSGVTQTPKHLITATGQRVTLRCSPRSGDLSVYWYQQSLDQGLQFLIQYYNGEERAKGNILERFSAQQFPDLHSELNLSSLELGDSALYFCASSHTVEGRFEKLFFGSGTQLSVL.

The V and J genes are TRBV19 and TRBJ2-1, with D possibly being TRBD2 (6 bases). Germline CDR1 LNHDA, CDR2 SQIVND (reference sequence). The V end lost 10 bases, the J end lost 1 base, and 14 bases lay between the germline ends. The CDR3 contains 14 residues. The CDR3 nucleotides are TGTGCCACCCACCCGGAGGGGTCCTACAATGAGCAGTTCTTC. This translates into CATHPEGSYNEQFF.

This chain's CDR3 is CASSYSISGNTQYF. CDR3 DNA sequence: TGTGCCAGCAGTTACTCGATCTCGGGAAATACGCAGTATTTT. The V and J genes are TRBV6-5 and TRBJ2-3, with a tentative D call TRBD2 (5 bases). V was pared by 0 bases and J by 7 bases, with 11 bases between. This CDR3 has 14 amino acids. Germline CDR1 is MNHEY and CDR2 is SVGAGI.

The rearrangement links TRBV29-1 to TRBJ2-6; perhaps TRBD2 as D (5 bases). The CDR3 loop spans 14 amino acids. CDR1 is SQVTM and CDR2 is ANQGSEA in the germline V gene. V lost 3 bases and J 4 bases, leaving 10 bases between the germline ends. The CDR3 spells CSVDGGGGANVLTF. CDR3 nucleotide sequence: TGCAGCGTTGACGGTGGAGGCGGGGCCAACGTCCTGACTTTC.

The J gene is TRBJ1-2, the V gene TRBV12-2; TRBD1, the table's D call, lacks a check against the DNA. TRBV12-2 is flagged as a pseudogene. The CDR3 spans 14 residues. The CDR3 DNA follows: TGTGCAAGTCGCTTCAAGGGACAGGGAGGTGACTACACCTTC. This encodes CASRFKGQGGDYTF.

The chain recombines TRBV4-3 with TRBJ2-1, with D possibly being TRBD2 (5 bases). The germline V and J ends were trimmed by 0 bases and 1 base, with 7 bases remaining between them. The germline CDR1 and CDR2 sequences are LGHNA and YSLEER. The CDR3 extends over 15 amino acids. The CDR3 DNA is TGCGCCAGCAGCCAAGATTCGGGATCCTACAATGAGCAGTTCTTC. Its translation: CASSQDSGSYNEQFF.

CDR3: CASSDWTGNTGELFF. In DNA form, the CDR3 reads TGTGCCAGCAGCGACTGGACCGGTAACACCGGGGAGCTGTTTTTT. The chain combines TRBV13 with TRBJ2-2; no firm D call. V lost 5 bases and J lost 2, with 12 bases in between. CDR1 and CDR2 (germline): PRHDT, FYEKMQ (reference sequence). This CDR3 is 15 amino acids long.

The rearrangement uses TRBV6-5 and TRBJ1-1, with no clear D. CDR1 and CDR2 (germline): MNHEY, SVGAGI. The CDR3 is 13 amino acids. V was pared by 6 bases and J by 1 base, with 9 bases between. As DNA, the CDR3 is TGTGCCAGCAGGGAGGGTGCGAACACTGAAGCTTTCTTT. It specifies CASREGANTEAFF.